Given below is one TCR beta chain in context. Its antigen remains unidentified. The entry originates in a study of T cells after yellow fever vaccination. Study results and limitations: Among all clonotypes, a small share was observed in both CD4 and CD8 compartments. Secondary responses were weaker yet peaked faster, day 5 versus 15.

TCRdb recomputed calls from the 5' RACE reads with MiXCR, one row per CDR3 protein. The sample includes about 580,000 distinct CDR3 sequences, about 17% of them seen just once. Germline V gene sequence: CDR1 SNHLY, CDR2 FYNNEI. This CDR3 comprises 15 residues. Trimming took off 0 bases at V and 1 base at J, with 8 bases between the two ends. This chain links TRBV2 with TRBJ2-3, with a tentative D call TRBD2 (6 bases). The sequence was obtained from a man aged 18 to 30 who received the YFV17D yellow fever vaccine. This specimen was PBMCs, taken more than 4 days after the first yellow fever vaccination. The CDR3 nucleotides are TGTGCCAGCAGTGAAGCATGGGGGGGCACAGATACGCAGTATTTT. Protein: CASSEAWGGTDTQYF.